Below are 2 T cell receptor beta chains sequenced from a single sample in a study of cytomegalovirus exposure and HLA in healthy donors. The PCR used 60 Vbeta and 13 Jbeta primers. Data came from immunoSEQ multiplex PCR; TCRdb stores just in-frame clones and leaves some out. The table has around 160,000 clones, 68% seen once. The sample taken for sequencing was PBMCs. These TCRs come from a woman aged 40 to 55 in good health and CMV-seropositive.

The CDR3 loop reads CASRTAIGAFF. The CDR3 DNA sequence: TGTGCCAGCAGGACAGCTATCGGAGCTTTCTTT. The chain carries TRBV28 and TRBJ1-1, with D perhaps matching TRBD1 (5 bases). The CDR3 consists of 11 residues. Germline V lookup: CDR1 MDHEN, CDR2 SYDVKM. V lost 6 bases and J lost 10, with 12 bases in between. Variable domain in full (rest from reference TRBV28 and TRBJ1-1): DVKVTQSSRYLVKRTGEKVFLECVQDMDHENMFWYRQDPGLGLRLIYFSYDVKMKEKGDIPEGYSVSREKKERFSLILESASTNQTSMYLCASRTAIGAFFGQGTRLTVV.

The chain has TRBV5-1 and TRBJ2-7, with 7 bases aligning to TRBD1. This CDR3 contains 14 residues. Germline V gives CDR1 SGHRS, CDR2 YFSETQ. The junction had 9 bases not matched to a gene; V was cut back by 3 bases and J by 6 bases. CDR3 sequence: CASSSDRAPFEQYF. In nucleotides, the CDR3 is TGCGCCAGCAGCTCTGACAGGGCCCCCTTCGAGCAGTACTTC.